A selection of T cell receptor beta chains follows, all from one sample in a study of T-cell memory formation after mild COVID-19. TCRdb called the 5' RACE reads again in MiXCR, with one record for every CDR3 protein. The repertoire holds approximately 250,000 distinct CDR3 sequences, 15% to 20% seen once, with roughly 22% in the top ten. Sequencing used PBMCs or a T cell subset sorted from them (not recorded which). All receptors come from a man aged 18-30 years who had mild COVID-19 (a few samples of this study predate the infection). Cell type and time point are not known. Each CDR3 is given with its conserved first and last residue. Each record gives: clone size, V gene, D gene, J gene, CDR3 DNA, CDR3 protein. The D gene is left open where the match is weak. Rows may omit the clone size; those that give it use once, few, many or a size class.

size: few; V: TRBV7-3; D: -; J: TRBJ2-1; DNA: TGTGCCAGCAGCTTAAATCCAGGGTCTCGGGTTGAGGGGTACAATGAGCAGTTCTTC; CDR3: CASSLNPGSRVEGYNEQFF
size: once; V: TRBV7-8; D: TRBD1; J: TRBJ1-1; DNA: TGTGCCAGCAGCGCTCACAGGGGAAGGACTGAAGCTTTCTTT; CDR3: CASSAHRGRTEAFF
size: -; V: TRBV18; D: -; J: TRBJ2-7; DNA: TGTGCCAGCTCACCTTACGACAGGTTAGCCTACGAGCAGTACTTC; CDR3: CASSPYDRLAYEQYF
size: -; V: TRBV7-2; D: TRBD1; J: TRBJ1-6; DNA: TGTGCCAGCAGCTTCCAGGGGGCCCTCTCCTATAATTCACCCCTCCACTTT; CDR3: CASSFQGALSYNSPLHF
size: few; V: TRBV25-1; D: -; J: TRBJ2-4; DNA: TGTGCCAGCAGTGTAGGGATAGCCAAAAACATTCAGTACTTC; CDR3: CASSVGIAKNIQYF
size: -; V: TRBV12-3/TRBV12-4; D: -; J: TRBJ2-2; DNA: TGTGCCAGCAGCAGGGGACGGGGGGAGCTGTTTTTT; CDR3: CASSRGRGELFF
size: -; V: TRBV5-1; D: TRBD1; J: TRBJ2-7; DNA: TGCGCCAGCAGAATCCGACAGGGGGGCTACGAGCAGTACTTC; CDR3: CASRIRQGGYEQYF
size: -; V: TRBV7-2; D: -; J: TRBJ2-3; DNA: TGTGCCAGCAGCCGTCTCATCACAGATACGCAGTATTTT; CDR3: CASSRLITDTQYF
size: many; V: TRBV4-3; D: -; J: TRBJ2-3; DNA: TGCGCCAGCAGCCAAGAGGGTTGGGATACGCAGTATTTT; CDR3: CASSQEGWDTQYF
size: -; V: TRBV24-1; D: TRBD1; J: TRBJ2-5; DNA: TGTGCCACCAGTGATCCAGGACAGGGACGGGAGACCCAGTACTTC; CDR3: CATSDPGQGRETQYF
size: -; V: TRBV5-1; D: TRBD1; J: TRBJ2-2; DNA: TGCGCCAGCAGCTCGGCGCCAGGGGGCTTTTCCGGGGAGCTGTTTTTT; CDR3: CASSSAPGGFSGELFF
size: many; V: TRBV12-3/TRBV12-4; D: TRBD2; J: TRBJ2-7; DNA: TGTGCCAGCAGGACTAGCGGGGGGTCGAGGGAGCAGTACTTC; CDR3: CASRTSGGSREQYF
size: few; V: TRBV20-1; D: TRBD2; J: TRBJ2-7; DNA: TGCAGTGCTAGTGCACTAGCGGCACCTTACGAGCAGTACTTC; CDR3: CSASALAAPYEQYF
size: -; V: TRBV5-1; D: -; J: TRBJ2-2; DNA: TGCGCCAGCAGATGGGGCGGGGCGAACACCGGGGAGCTGTTTTTT; CDR3: CASRWGGANTGELFF
size: many; V: TRBV5-1; D: -; J: TRBJ1-5; DNA: TGCGCCAGCAGTCCGGAGGGAGGAAGTCAGCCCCAGCATTTT; CDR3: CASSPEGGSQPQHF
size: many; V: TRBV12-3/TRBV12-4; D: TRBD2; J: TRBJ2-5; DNA: TGTGCCAGCAGTTTAATATTTCTAGCGGGGGGGTACGAGGAGACCCAGTACTTC; CDR3: CASSLIFLAGGYEETQYF
size: few; V: TRBV24-1; D: -; J: TRBJ2-1; DNA: TGTGCCACCAGTGATGGACCCTACAATGAGCAGTTCTTC; CDR3: CATSDGPYNEQFF
size: many; V: TRBV4-3; D: TRBD1; J: TRBJ1-3; DNA: TGCGCCAGCAGCCAGGACAGGGGGCTTAACACCATATATTTT; CDR3: CASSQDRGLNTIYF
size: -; V: TRBV12-3/TRBV12-4; D: -; J: TRBJ2-2; DNA: TGTGCCAGCAGTCCCCAGGGGCGGGAACTGTTTTTT; CDR3: CASSPQGRELFF
size: few; V: TRBV20-1; D: -; J: TRBJ2-3; DNA: TGCAGTGCTAGGGTCACAGATACGCAGTATTTT; CDR3: CSARVTDTQYF
size: once; V: TRBV3-1; D: TRBD1; J: TRBJ1-6; DNA: TGTGCCAGCAGCGACGGGACAGTCTCACCCCTCCACTTT; CDR3: CASSDGTVSPLHF
size: -; V: TRBV7-8; D: -; J: TRBJ2-3; DNA: TGTGCCAGCAGCCTTAGGGAAGGGAACACAGATACGCAGTATTTT; CDR3: CASSLREGNTDTQYF
size: -; V: TRBV10-2; D: -; J: TRBJ1-4; DNA: TGCGCCAGCAGTGCATCGACAGGTTTTAATGAAAAACTGTTTTTT; CDR3: CASSASTGFNEKLFF
size: few; V: TRBV7-2; D: TRBD1; J: TRBJ1-3; DNA: TGTGCCAGCAGCTTAGTGGGGACAGGGGCCGGGAACACCATATATTTT; CDR3: CASSLVGTGAGNTIYF
size: few; V: TRBV7-2; D: -; J: TRBJ2-1; DNA: TGTGCCAGCAGCTTAGGAGCCGGCGGACGGCAGTTCTTC; CDR3: CASSLGAGGRQFF
size: few; V: TRBV7-2; D: -; J: TRBJ1-1; DNA: TGTGCCAGCAGCTTCTCCGGGTTGAACACTGAAGCTTTCTTT; CDR3: CASSFSGLNTEAFF
size: -; V: TRBV11-1; D: -; J: TRBJ2-2; DNA: TGTGCCAGCAGCCCCCGGGCGGTAACGAACACCGGGGAGCTGTTTTTT; CDR3: CASSPRAVTNTGELFF
size: few; V: TRBV7-2; D: -; J: TRBJ2-5; DNA: TGTGCCAGCACCCTTAGGGGAGAGACCCAGTACTTC; CDR3: CASTLRGETQYF
size: many; V: TRBV5-1; D: -; J: TRBJ2-2; DNA: TGCGCCAGCAGCTTCAGGGGGGACACCGGGGAGCTGTTTTTT; CDR3: CASSFRGDTGELFF
size: few; V: TRBV29-1; D: -; J: TRBJ2-1; DNA: TGCAGCGTTGAAGAAGCGGACACCGTTAACAATGAGCAGTTCTTC; CDR3: CSVEEADTVNNEQFF
size: once; V: TRBV6-5; D: -; J: TRBJ2-5; DNA: TGTGCCAGCAGTTACGAGGGCGGGCGGTCGGAGACCCAGTACTTC; CDR3: CASSYEGGRSETQYF
size: few; V: TRBV4-1; D: -; J: TRBJ1-5; DNA: TGCGCCAGCAGCCAAGTATCACCGGAGGGGCCCCAGCATTTT; CDR3: CASSQVSPEGPQHF
size: -; V: TRBV12-3/TRBV12-4; D: TRBD1; J: TRBJ2-7; DNA: TGTGCCAGCAGCGAACAGGGGGCGTTAATGACGTACTTC; CDR3: CASSEQGALMTYF
size: few; V: TRBV5-1; D: TRBD1; J: TRBJ2-4; DNA: TGCGCCAGCAGCTTGGAGGACAGGGCGGGAAACATTCAGTACTTC; CDR3: CASSLEDRAGNIQYF
size: few; V: TRBV4-3; D: TRBD1; J: TRBJ1-6; DNA: TGCGCCAGCAGCCAGTCCGGGACAGGGGATTCACCCCTCCACTTT; CDR3: CASSQSGTGDSPLHF
size: -; V: TRBV10-3; D: TRBD1; J: TRBJ2-1; DNA: TGTGCCATCCAGGGACAGGCCTACAATGAGCAGTTCTTC; CDR3: CAIQGQAYNEQFF
size: -; V: TRBV5-5; D: -; J: TRBJ1-5; DNA: TGTGCCAGCAGCTTGGTCCAGATCAATCAGCCCCAGCATTTT; CDR3: CASSLVQINQPQHF
size: -; V: TRBV10-1; D: -; J: TRBJ2-7; DNA: TGCGCCAGCAGTGAAATAGAGGCAGGGCTCCACGAGCAGTACTTC; CDR3: CASSEIEAGLHEQYF
size: many; V: TRBV20-1; D: -; J: TRBJ2-7; DNA: TGCAGTGCTGACACCGGGGACTCCTACGAGCAGTACTTC; CDR3: CSADTGDSYEQYF
size: few; V: TRBV6-5; D: -; J: TRBJ1-1; DNA: TGTGCCAGCATTTTATACGGAGAAGCTTTCTTT; CDR3: CASILYGEAFF
size: few; V: TRBV7-9; D: TRBD2; J: TRBJ2-3; DNA: TGTGCCAGCACCTTGGCTCTAGCGGGGGGAGATACGCAGTATTTT; CDR3: CASTLALAGGDTQYF
size: few; V: TRBV5-1; D: -; J: TRBJ1-3; DNA: TGCGCCAGCAGCTTGGTTCCGGAACAACGAAACACCATATATTTT; CDR3: CASSLVPEQRNTIYF
size: -; V: TRBV6-1; D: -; J: TRBJ2-1; DNA: TGTGCCAGCAGTGAAACTTGGGGCAATGAGCAGTTCTTC; CDR3: CASSETWGNEQFF
size: few; V: TRBV27; D: -; J: TRBJ2-5; DNA: TGTGCCAGCAGTTACAGGGTAGACCAAGAGACCCAGTACTTC; CDR3: CASSYRVDQETQYF
size: many; V: TRBV6-4; D: -; J: TRBJ2-2; DNA: TGTGCCAGCAGTGGGACAAACACCGGGGAGCTGTTTTTT; CDR3: CASSGTNTGELFF
size: few; V: TRBV25-1; D: -; J: TRBJ2-1; DNA: TGTGCCAGCAGTGAATTGGATGAGCAGTTCTTC; CDR3: CASSELDEQFF